This passage covers 23 T cell receptor beta chains from one sample sequenced in a study of T cell changes during pregnancy in multiple sclerosis. Sequencing was performed with immunoSEQ multiplex PCR; in TCRdb, only in-frame clones are kept and a portion is missing. This sample yields around 42,000 clones, of which about 90% are seen a single time; about 2.1% belongs to the top ten. The source was CD4+ T cells from peripheral blood mononuclear cells, collected after pregnancy. The receptors derive from a female donor in good health, enrolled as a control in a pregnancy study.

The chain employs TRBV2 and TRBJ1-3, with unresolved D. The CDR3 has 15 amino acids. The V end lost 7 bases, the J end lost 0 bases, and 13 bases lay between the germline ends. In germline, CDR1 is SNHLY, CDR2 FYNNEI. The chain's CDR3 is CASKRTVSSGNTIYF. CDR3 bases: TGTGCCAGCAAACGAACGGTTAGCTCTGGAAACACCATATATTTT.

The chain couples TRBV10-1 to TRBJ2-7; the match to TRBD2 covers 14 bases. V dropped 3 bases and J dropped 0; count of bases not matched to a gene: 13. The CDR3 is made up of 20 amino acids. Germline CDR1 is WNHNN and CDR2 is SYGVQD (reference sequence). CDR3 residues: CASSEPTGTSGSSYSYEQYF. CDR3 coding DNA: TGCGCCAGCAGTGAACCAACCGGGACTAGCGGGAGTAGCTACTCCTACGAGCAGTACTTC.

CDR3 amino acids: CASSFDGTGKYNEQFF. DNA for the CDR3: TGTGCCAGCAGTTTCGACGGGACAGGGAAATACAATGAGCAGTTCTTC. The chain carries TRBV28 and TRBJ2-1; 9 bases match TRBD1. CDR3 size: 16 residues. CDR1 MDHEN and CDR2 SYDVKM come from the germline V gene. Trimming removed 3 bases from V and 4 bases from J; junction bases left unmatched: 7. Using reference TRBV28 and TRBJ2-1 for the parts outside the CDR3, the full variable domain is DVKVTQSSRYLVKRTGEKVFLECVQDMDHENMFWYRQDPGLGLRLIYFSYDVKMKEKGDIPEGYSVSREKKERFSLILESASTNQTSMYLCASSFDGTGKYNEQFFGPGTRLTVL.

This clone was observed a single time. DNA of the CDR3: TGCGCCAGCAGCCAAGCGTACGGAGTTCATATGAACACTGAAGCTTTCTTT. It is translated as CASSQAYGVHMNTEAFF. The chain joins TRBV4-1 to TRBJ1-1; D gene uncertain. Trimming removed 1 base from V and 0 bases from J, with 15 bases in between. CDR3 length: 17 residues. CDR1 is MGHRA and CDR2 is YSYEKL in the germline V gene.

The V and J genes are TRBV27 and TRBJ1-4; 9 bases match TRBD1. J was trimmed by 8 bases and V by 5 bases; bases with no gene match: 9. This CDR3 has 15 amino acids. Germline loops: CDR1 MNHEY, CDR2 SMNVEV (reference sequence). Here the CDR3 DNA reads TGTGCCAGCAGTGCCCCCCCCGGGACAGGGGAAAAACTGTTTTTT. Its translation: CASSAPPGTGEKLFF.

J is TRBJ2-3 and V is TRBV4-2, with 12 bases that match TRBD2. CDR1 and CDR2 from the germline V gene are LGHNA and YNFKEQ. With V trimmed by 0 bases and J by 6 bases, 10 bases remained unmatched. CDR3 length equals 18 residues. CDR3 nucleotides: TGTGCCAGCAGCCAAGATGTTCTAGCGGGAGGGAGTTTCGATACGCAGTATTTT. This codes for CASSQDVLAGGSFDTQYF.

The chain has TRBV7-2 and TRBJ2-5; 10 bases map to TRBD2. The J segment lost 7 bases and the V segment lost 4 bases, leaving 12 bases of the junction unmatched. The CDR3 runs 16 residues. The germline V gene has CDR1 SGHTA and CDR2 FQGNSA. The CDR3 region is CASSSLLAGSQGTQYF. The CDR3 region has the DNA TGTGCCAGCAGCTCTCTACTAGCGGGATCCCAGGGGACCCAGTACTTC.

The rearrangement uses TRBV19 and TRBJ2-1; 14 nucleotides agree with TRBD2. Per germline, CDR1 LNHDA and CDR2 SQIVND (reference sequence). The V and J ends lost 6 bases and 5 bases, in that order; junction bases with no gene match: 15. The CDR3 length is 19 residues. CDR3 residues: CASRTNPGTSGGRHNEQFF. Here the CDR3 DNA reads TGTGCCAGTAGAACCAACCCCGGGACTAGCGGGGGCCGACACAATGAGCAGTTCTTC.

V is TRBV6-5 and J is TRBJ2-2, with TRBD2 matching over 7 bases. Germline CDR1 reads MNHEY; CDR2 reads SVGAGI. The CDR3 runs 15 residues. The junction had 7 bases not matched to a gene; V was cut back by 4 bases and J by 5 bases. Written as DNA, the CDR3 is TGTGCCAGCAGTTCTAGGACTAGACGGACCGGGGAGCTGTTTTTT. Protein sequence: CASSSRTRRTGELFF.

This clone is a singleton in its sample. This sequence joins TRBV7-9 and TRBJ1-2; D is possibly TRBD1 (5 bases). Trimming pared 2 bases from V and 12 bases from J, leaving 31 bases between. This CDR3 spans 18 amino acids. The germline CDR1 and CDR2 sequences are SEHNR and FQNEAQ (reference sequence). CDR3 sequence reads: CASSLIPGLTKSIYGHTF. The CDR3, as DNA: TGTGCCAGCAGCTTAATACCGGGACTCACAAAAAGCATTTACGGTCACACCTTC.

V and J are TRBV28 and TRBJ1-4; D remains ambiguous. The V gene's germline CDR1 is MDHEN and CDR2 SYDVKM. Trimming stripped 8 bases from V and 2 bases from J, with 9 bases between. This CDR3 is built from 13 residues. DNA of the CDR3: TGTGCCAGCCAGTCACCTACTAATGAAAAACTGTTTTTT. This codes for CASQSPTNEKLFF.

This chain connects TRBV29-1 to TRBJ2-1; 8 nucleotides line up with TRBD1. Germline assignment: CDR1 SQVTM and CDR2 ANQGSEA. There are 13 residues in the CDR3. With V trimmed by 6 bases and J by 9 bases, 10 bases remained unmatched. CDR3 in amino acids: CSVGTRGRIEQFF. CDR3 nucleotide sequence: TGCAGCGTAGGAACCAGGGGGCGTATTGAGCAGTTCTTC.

The chain is built from TRBV9 and TRBJ2-3; 8 bases are shared with TRBD1. With V trimmed by 3 bases and J by 8 bases, 8 bases remained unmatched. Per germline, CDR1 SGDLS and CDR2 YYNGEE. The CDR3 length is 14 residues. The CDR3 loop reads CASSEGQGRGTQYF. The DNA of the CDR3 is TGTGCCAGCAGCGAAGGACAGGGTCGGGGTACGCAGTATTTT. Together with reference TRBV9 and TRBJ2-3, the CDR3 gives the full variable domain: DSGVTQTPKHLITATGQRVTLRCSPRSGDLSVYWYQQSLDQGLQFLIQYYNGEERAKGNILERFSAQQFPDLHSELNLSSLELGDSALYFCASSEGQGRGTQYFGPGTRLTVL.

This clone was found once. V usage is TRBV6-5 and J usage is TRBJ2-7, with D perhaps TRBD2 (6 bases). CDR1 MNHEY and CDR2 SVGAGI come from the germline V gene. This CDR3 spans 14 amino acids. Trimming removed 0 bases at V and 1 base at J, with 7 bases between. CDR3 amino acids: CASSYSEGSYEQYF. Here the CDR3 DNA reads TGTGCCAGCAGTTACTCGGAGGGTTCCTACGAGCAGTACTTC.

The gene calls are TRBV4-2 and TRBJ2-5, with 11 bases fitting TRBD2. The trim removed 1 base at V and 3 bases at J, leaving 10 bases unmatched. Germline lookup yields CDR1 LGHNA and CDR2 YNFKEQ. The CDR3 is 18 residues long. CDR3 region: CASSQGGSGGVFKETQYF. In DNA form, the CDR3 reads TGTGCCAGCAGCCAAGGGGGTAGCGGGGGGGTATTCAAAGAGACCCAGTACTTC.

CDR3 sequence (DNA): TGTGCCAGCAGCGTAGCGGGAGGAAGTGGCACAGATACGCAGTATTTT. Protein product: CASSVAGGSGTDTQYF. This sequence joins TRBV9 and TRBJ2-3; 7 bases are a match to TRBD2. Germline lookup yields CDR1 SGDLS and CDR2 YYNGEE. With 0 bases clipped from V and 1 base from J, the junction kept 5 bases outside the gene matches. CDR3 length equals 16 residues.

The chain joins TRBV6-5 to TRBJ1-1; 10 nucleotides agree with TRBD1. From germline, CDR1 is MNHEY and CDR2 SVGAGI. The CDR3 runs to 14 residues. V trimming: 1 base; J trimming: 4 bases; junction bases outside the gene matches: 0. CDR3 sequence: CASSYWTGGTEAFF. The DNA of the CDR3 is TGTGCCAGCAGTTACTGGACAGGGGGCACTGAAGCTTTCTTT.

The chain links TRBV11-3 to TRBJ2-7; 9 bases map to TRBD1. Germline loops: CDR1 SGHNT, CDR2 YENEEA. The CDR3 runs 15 residues. Trimming at V came to 5 bases and at J to 0 bases, leaving 5 bases not matched to a gene. CDR3 sequence: CASSLGQGSSYEQYF. For the CDR3, the DNA is TGTGCCAGCAGCCTGGGACAGGGTAGCTCCTACGAGCAGTACTTC.

This clone appeared a single time. The chain combines TRBV28 with TRBJ1-5; D unresolved. CDR3 length: 15 amino acids. CDR1 is MDHEN and CDR2 is SYDVKM in the germline V gene. Between the trimmed V and J ends, which lost 5 bases and 2 bases, there was a span of 13 bases. The CDR3 reads CASSIRRWGNQPQHF. DNA for the CDR3: TGTGCCAGCAGTATCAGGCGTTGGGGCAATCAGCCCCAGCATTTT.

This chain joins TRBV4-3 and TRBJ1-2; possibly TRBD1 for D (6 bases). Per the germline V gene, CDR1 is LGHNA and CDR2 is YSLEER. This CDR3 has 14 amino acids. Trimming left V 5 bases short and J 6 bases short, with 16 bases between. CDR3: CASSSETRGNGYTF. Written as DNA, the CDR3 is TGCGCCAGCAGCTCAGAGACAAGGGGGAATGGCTACACCTTC.

The J gene is TRBJ2-5, the V gene TRBV6-1; TRBD2 agrees at 13 bases. Germline V lookup: CDR1 MNHNS, CDR2 SASEGT. Germline trimming cut 2 bases from V and 4 bases from J; bases unmatched to any gene: 1. The CDR3 is 15 residues long. CDR3 protein: CASSETSGGAETQYF. The DNA of the CDR3 is TGTGCCAGCAGTGAAACTAGCGGGGGGGCAGAGACCCAGTACTTC.

In DNA form, the CDR3 reads TGTGCCAGTAGTTTGGACAGGGGGACCACTGGGGCCAACGTCCTGACTTTC. Translation: CASSLDRGTTGANVLTF. The chain employs TRBV19 and TRBJ2-6; 10 nucleotides agree with TRBD1. The CDR3 is 17 amino acids. Trimming at V came to 5 bases and at J to 2 bases, leaving 6 bases not matched to a gene. Germline V gene lookup returns CDR1 LNHDA and CDR2 SQIVND (reference sequence). Drawing the rest from reference TRBV19 and TRBJ2-6, the complete variable domain is DGGITQSPKYLFRKEGQNVTLSCEQNLNHDAMYWYRQDPGQGLRLIYYSQIVNDFQKGDIAEGYSVSREKKESFPLTVTSAQKNPTAFYLCASSLDRGTTGANVLTFGAGSRLTVL.

J is TRBJ2-7 and V is TRBV23-1; 7 nucleotides align to TRBD1. TRBV23-1 is reported as an ORF; its role is uncertain. The CDR3 spans 14 residues. J was trimmed by 7 bases and V by 2 bases; bases with no gene match: 8. The CDR3 sequence: CASSQGQVPWEQYF. The CDR3, as DNA: TGCGCCAGCAGTCAAGGACAGGTCCCCTGGGAGCAGTACTTC.